Shown below are 9 T cell receptor beta chains from a single sample sequenced in a study of cytomegalovirus exposure and HLA in healthy donors. It was with 60 Vbeta and 13 Jbeta primers that the PCR ran. TCRdb's table, derived via immunoSEQ multiplex PCR, lists solely in-frame clones and lacks some. The data hold 120,000 to 150,000 clones, with around 78% observed a single time. The sequencing input was PBMCs. Receptors originate from a woman aged 40 to 50 in good health and CMV-seropositive.

The V gene is TRBV10-3, the J gene TRBJ1-3, with a weak D call TRBD1 (6 bases). Trimming left V 3 bases short and J 4 bases short, with 16 bases between. This CDR3 is 16 amino acids long. Germline lookup yields CDR1 ENHRY and CDR2 SYGVKD. The CDR3 is CAISDPGRGLGNTIYF. CDR3 nucleotides: TGTGCCATCAGTGACCCGGGCAGGGGCCTCGGAAACACCATATATTTT.

The chain carries TRBV2 and TRBJ2-5; no clear D gene. The CDR3 covers 11 residues. CDR1 is SNHLY, CDR2 FYNNEI, per germline. Trimming took 5 bases from V and 5 from J, leaving 6 bases between them. The CDR3 is CASSQRETQYF. The DNA of the CDR3 is TGTGCCAGCAGTCAACGGGAGACCCAGTACTTC.

This clone was seen only once. The chain uses TRBV4-1 and TRBJ2-7, with 8 bases matching TRBD2. Germline V gene lookup returns CDR1 MGHRA and CDR2 YSYEKL. The trim removed 0 bases at V and 0 bases at J, leaving 4 bases unmatched. This CDR3 region has 16 residues. The CDR3 coding sequence is TGCGCCAGCAGCCAAGAAGTAGCGGGGACCTCCTACGAGCAGTACTTC. Amino acid sequence: CASSQEVAGTSYEQYF.

V and J are TRBV21-1 and TRBJ2-3; TRBD1 is the table's D call, not checked against the DNA. TRBV21-1 is annotated as a pseudogene. The CDR3 has 17 residues. The CDR3 protein is CASSKVPRQGARDTQYF. The CDR3 DNA sequence: TGTGCCAGCAGCAAAGTACCCCGACAGGGGGCTCGGGATACGCAGTATTTT.

The table lists this clone with a few counts. The chain couples TRBV19 to TRBJ2-1; possibly TRBD2 for D (6 bases). Trimming removed 8 bases at V and 0 bases at J, with 8 bases between. The CDR3 is 13 amino acids. Germline CDR1 LNHDA, CDR2 SQIVND (reference sequence). The CDR3 reads CASGGNSYNEQFF. As DNA, the CDR3 is TGTGCCAGTGGCGGGAACTCCTACAATGAGCAGTTCTTC.

The chain uses TRBV6-5 and TRBJ1-3, with unresolved D. The CDR3 sequence is 15 residues long. CDR1 MNHEY and CDR2 SVGAGI come from the germline V gene. With 2 bases removed from V and 0 bases from J, the gap between germline ends came to 8 bases. The chain's CDR3 is CASSYTASSGNTIYF. In nucleotides, the CDR3 is TGTGCCAGCAGTTACACGGCTAGCTCTGGAAACACCATATATTTT.

The chain recombines TRBV6-4 with TRBJ2-1; the match to TRBD1 covers 9 bases. From germline, CDR1 is MRHNA and CDR2 SNTAGT. The V and J ends lost 2 bases and 4 bases, in that order; junction bases with no gene match: 3. The CDR3 length is 15 residues. The CDR3 DNA follows: TGTGCCAGCAGTGACAAGGGACAGGGTTACAATGAGCAGTTCTTC. Its translation: CASSDKGQGYNEQFF.

This chain uses TRBV7-9 with TRBJ1-2; 7 bases are a match to TRBD1. V was clipped by 10 bases and J by 6 bases; unmatched bases: 11. The CDR3 has 13 amino acids. CDR1 SEHNR and CDR2 FQNEAQ come from the germline V gene (reference sequence). The DNA for the CDR3 is TGTGCCACCCAAGAGGGGGCAGAAAATGGCTACACCTTC. Its translation: CATQEGAENGYTF.

Only a few counts were recorded for this clone. This chain uses TRBV9 with TRBJ2-2, with 7 bases matching TRBD2. The germline gives CDR1 SGDLS, CDR2 YYNGEE. V shed 4 bases and J 1 base; nucleotides not matched to a gene: 7. This CDR3 contains 16 residues. CDR3 sequence reads: CASSLKTSRNTGELFF. The CDR3 region has the DNA TGTGCCAGCAGCTTGAAGACTAGCCGGAACACCGGGGAGCTGTTTTTT.